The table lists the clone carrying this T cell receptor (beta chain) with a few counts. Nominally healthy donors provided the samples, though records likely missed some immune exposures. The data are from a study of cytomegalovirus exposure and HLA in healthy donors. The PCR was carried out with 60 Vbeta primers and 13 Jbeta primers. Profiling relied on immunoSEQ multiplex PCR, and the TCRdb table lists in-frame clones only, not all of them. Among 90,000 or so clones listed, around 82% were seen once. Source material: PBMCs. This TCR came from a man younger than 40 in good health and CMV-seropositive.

CDR3 amino acids: CASSSTGHSGNTIYF. CDR3 DNA: TGTGCCAGTAGTTCGACAGGACACTCTGGAAACACCATATATTTT. The V call is TRBV19, the J call TRBJ1-3, with a weak D call TRBD1 (6 bases). Germline CDR1 LNHDA, CDR2 SQIVND (reference sequence). V lost 5 bases, J lost 0 bases, and 11 bases lay in between. The CDR3 covers 15 residues.